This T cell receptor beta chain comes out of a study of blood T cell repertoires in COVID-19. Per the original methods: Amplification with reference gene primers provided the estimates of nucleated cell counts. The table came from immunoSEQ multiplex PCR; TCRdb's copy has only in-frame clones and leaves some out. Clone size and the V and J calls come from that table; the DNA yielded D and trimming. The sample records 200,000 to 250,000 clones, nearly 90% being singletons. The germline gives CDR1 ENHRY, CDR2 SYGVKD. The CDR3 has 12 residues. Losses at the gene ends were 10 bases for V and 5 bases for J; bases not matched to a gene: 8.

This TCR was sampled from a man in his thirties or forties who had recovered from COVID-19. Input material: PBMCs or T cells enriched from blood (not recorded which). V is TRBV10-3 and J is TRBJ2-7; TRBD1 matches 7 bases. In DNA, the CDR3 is TGTGCCACCGGGACAGTACCCCACGAGCAGTACTTC. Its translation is CATGTVPHEQYF.